This T cell receptor (beta chain) derives from a study of blood T cell repertoires in COVID-19. V was clipped by 7 bases and J by 6 bases; unmatched bases: 13. Germline CDR1 SNHLY, CDR2 FYNNEI. The CDR3 covers 15 residues. Clones were read by immunoSEQ multiplex PCR, and TCRdb kept only the in-frame ones, dropping some. The repertoire includes about 50,000 clones, 90% to 95% of them detected once, and nearly 10% sits in the top ten. The V gene is TRBV2, the J gene TRBJ2-3, with 7 bases matching TRBD2. This TCR derives from an elderly woman with acute or convalescent COVID-19. Sequenced sample: peripheral blood. The CDR3 spells CASNQLAGVSDTQYF. CDR3 nucleotides: TGTGCCAGCAACCAGTTGGCGGGAGTTTCGGATACGCAGTATTTT.